This T cell receptor beta chain emerged from a study of blood T cell repertoires in COVID-19. Per the study methods: Cell counts per sample came from amplifying reference gene primers. Repertoires were generated with immunoSEQ multiplex PCR, while TCRdb's copy carries only in-frame clones and drops some. That table furnishes V, J and clone size, whereas the DNA furnished D and trimming. The table includes more than 250,000 clones, roughly 83% detected once. The sequence derives from a man between 60 and 75 years old who had recovered from COVID-19. Sequencing input: peripheral blood.

CDR3 nucleotide sequence: TGTGCCAGCAGTCGAGATTCTAGCGGGGGGACAGATACGCAGTATTTT. Protein: CASSRDSSGGTDTQYF. The genes are TRBV6-6 and TRBJ2-3; 11 bases are a match to TRBD2. There are 16 residues in the CDR3. Germline CDR1 MNHNY, CDR2 SVGAGI (reference sequence). Unmatched junction bases numbered 7, after V lost 5 bases and J lost 3 bases.